This section outlines one T cell receptor (beta chain) sequence together with its context. This clonotype appeared a few times. Its target antigen remains unknown. No base qualities exist here, and no much larger clone lies one base off it. The data belong to a study of T-cell memory formation after mild COVID-19 listed by TCRdb under 2021. Notes on the research overall: TCR sequence clusters from the two donors were largely donor specific. The cohort comprised two young, previously healthy adult volunteers, one female and one male. Longitudinal TCRalpha and TCRbeta repertoire sequencing tracked T-cell clones expanding and contracting after mild COVID-19 in a couple of donors.

The sample was run on an Illumina NovaSeq 6000. cDNA libraries for TCRalpha and TCRbeta were prepared by 5'RACE using constant-segment primers, with sample barcodes and unique molecular identifiers added. Trizol reagent was used to extract RNA from every sample. Amplification of the libraries took two PCR steps, and the second step added a second sample barcode plus Illumina TruSeq adapters. Sequencing of the libraries was done on an Illumina NovaSeq, producing 2 x 150 bp paired-end reads. The published analysis was carried out like this. With migec v1.2.7, reads were demultiplexed and then collapsed into UMI-guided consensus sequences. With mixcr v2.1.11, UMI consensuses were aligned to TRA and TRB V and J templates and assembled into clonotypes. Clonotypes were classified as expanded or contracted when called significant by both edgeR and NoisET, with noise models trained on biological replicates. edgeR calls used a false discovery rate-adjusted p below 0.01 and a log2 fold-change threshold of 1. As an exploratory analysis of dynamics, max-normalized trajectories of the 1000 most abundant clonotypes were examined by PCA with hierarchical clustering. Each responding clone was given a CD4 or CD8 phenotype based on the CD4+ and CD8+ repertoires, which had been sequenced separately. The raw public reads went through TCRdb reprocessing: fastp at Q25, MiXCR clone calling, in-frame beta chains kept. Under each unique CDR3 protein, matching rows form one entry showing the most common genes and DNA. TCRdb, not the original authors, processed these V and J calls. For this sample there are 110,000 to 150,000 distinct CDR3 sequences; less than 25% appear just once. Together, the top ten hold roughly a quarter of the sample.

The germline V gene yields SQVTM for CDR1 and ANQGSEA for CDR2. V sheds 1 base and J sheds 2 bases, leaving 8 bases between their ends. The CDR3 starts with the cysteine, ends with the phenylalanine, and has 14 residues. Left in the record is the CDR3 DNA by itself, 42 bases read in frame from the first base. Ficoll-Paque density gradient centrifugation was the method used to isolate PBMCs. The full study reports these points: Contracting CD4+ clones appeared mostly in the CM and EM memory subsets, whereas CD8+ clones were enriched in EMRA. Clones that contracted from day 15 to 85 showed balanced CD4/CD8 phenotypes, whereas a second wave of clones that expanded from day 15 to 37 leaned towards CD4+. Only a couple of mild cases were covered in the study, and larger cohorts including severe cases with pre-infection samples were considered necessary. SARS-CoV-2 specificity of the second-wave clones peaking on day 37 was not confirmed. Some responding clones were detected in pre-infection memory, which suggested that pre-existing cross-reactive memory T cells had joined the SARS-CoV-2 response.

What was sequenced was PBMCs or a T cell subset sorted from them (not recorded which). Rearrangement joined TRBV29-1 to TRBJ2-2, with the D gene possibly TRBD1 or TRBD2, each one fitting 5 bases. The receptor's source is an adult woman who had mild COVID-19 (a few samples of this study predate the infection). The sample titles of this study are shuffled in the database, so cell type and time point are left out; the donor was told from shared clones. The bases read TGCAGCGTTGAAGCAGGGAGAAACACCGGGGAGCTGTTTTTT. This encodes CSVEAGRNTGELFF.